These T cell receptor beta chains were read from a single sample in a study of T cell changes during pregnancy in multiple sclerosis. TCRdb keeps only in-frame clones here, not all; method: immunoSEQ multiplex PCR. The sample holds some 74,000 clones; 80% to 95% are singletons and the top ten take approximately 3.3%. The sample consisted of peripheral blood, taken after pregnancy. These receptor sequences come from a female donor in good health, enrolled as a control in a pregnancy study. Each CDR3 is given without its conserved first and last residue.

j_gene: TRBJ2-1; v_gene: TRBV7-8; CDR3aa: ASSFPGDNEQF
j_gene: TRBJ2-7; v_gene: TRBV27; CDR3aa: ASSPRLAGFSYEQY
j_gene: TRBJ2-1; v_gene: TRBV30; CDR3aa: AWSGFDRGGDEQF
j_gene: TRBJ2-3; v_gene: TRBV7-2; CDR3aa: ASSATSGKADTQY
j_gene: TRBJ2-7; v_gene: TRBV5-6; CDR3aa: ASSLRTTGGVYEQY
j_gene: TRBJ1-1; v_gene: TRBV18; CDR3aa: ASSGETGAMNTEAF
j_gene: TRBJ1-1; v_gene: TRBV5-5; CDR3aa: ASKQTGGTEAF
j_gene: TRBJ2-7; v_gene: TRBV28; CDR3aa: ASSPDFSYEQY
j_gene: TRBJ2-2; v_gene: TRBV6-4; CDR3aa: ASSRSHGGTGELF
j_gene: TRBJ2-3; v_gene: TRBV7-7; CDR3aa: ASSLGSGAGSTDTQY
j_gene: TRBJ1-5; v_gene: TRBV29-1; CDR3aa: SVATSLPNQPQH
j_gene: TRBJ2-6; v_gene: TRBV29-1; CDR3aa: SVDRVGDSGRIWANVLT
j_gene: TRBJ2-1; v_gene: TRBV10-3; CDR3aa: AISPYYPEGNEQF
j_gene: TRBJ2-3; v_gene: TRBV5-1; CDR3aa: ASRGTGILGTDTQY
j_gene: TRBJ2-1; v_gene: TRBV7-7; CDR3aa: ASSPSTAVYNEQF
j_gene: TRBJ2-3; v_gene: TRBV10-3; CDR3aa: AIRERGGEDTQY
j_gene: TRBJ2-1; v_gene: TRBV9; CDR3aa: ASSAILAGGDEEQF
j_gene: TRBJ2-5; v_gene: TRBV9; CDR3aa: ASSVTGSETQY
j_gene: TRBJ2-6; v_gene: TRBV6-4; CDR3aa: ASSDSHSGANVLT
j_gene: TRBJ2-5; v_gene: TRBV28; CDR3aa: ASSSTSGRETQY
j_gene: TRBJ1-2; v_gene: TRBV11-2; CDR3aa: ASSLDPRPRGYT
j_gene: TRBJ1-4; v_gene: TRBV5-4; CDR3aa: ASSLGQRDEKLF
j_gene: TRBJ2-3; v_gene: TRBV6-1; CDR3aa: ASGQGPDTQY
j_gene: TRBJ2-1; v_gene: TRBV30; CDR3aa: AWREAGVGYNEQF
j_gene: TRBJ2-6; v_gene: TRBV7-2; CDR3aa: ASSLVRYYSGANVLT
j_gene: TRBJ1-6; v_gene: TRBV19; CDR3aa: ASSIGWEPTVSPLH
j_gene: TRBJ2-7; v_gene: TRBV27; CDR3aa: ASSPRDRPSSYEQY
j_gene: TRBJ2-7; v_gene: TRBV7-9; CDR3aa: ASREQRAAGGGEQY
j_gene: TRBJ2-5; v_gene: TRBV13; CDR3aa: ASSIRRQETQY